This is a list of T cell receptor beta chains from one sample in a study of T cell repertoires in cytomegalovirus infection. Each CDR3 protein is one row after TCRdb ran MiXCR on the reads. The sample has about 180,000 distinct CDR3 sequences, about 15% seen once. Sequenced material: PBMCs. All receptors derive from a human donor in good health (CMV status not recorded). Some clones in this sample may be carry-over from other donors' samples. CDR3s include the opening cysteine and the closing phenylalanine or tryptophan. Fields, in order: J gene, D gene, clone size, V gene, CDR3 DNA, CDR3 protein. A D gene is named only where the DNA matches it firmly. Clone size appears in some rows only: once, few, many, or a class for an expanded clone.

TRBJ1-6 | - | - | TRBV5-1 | TGCGCCAGCAACTCAGGGCTATGGGGAGATTCACCCCTCCACTTT | CASNSGLWGDSPLHF
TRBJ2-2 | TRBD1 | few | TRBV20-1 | TGCAGTGCTCCTCTCCCGGGGACAGGGCACACCGGGGAGCTGTTTTTT | CSAPLPGTGHTGELFF
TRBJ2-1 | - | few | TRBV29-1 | TGCAGCGTTGAACGGGAGTGGTACAATGAGCAGTTCTTC | CSVEREWYNEQFF
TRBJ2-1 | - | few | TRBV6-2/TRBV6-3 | TGTGCCAGCATGGAGGGCGGGATTGAGCAGTTCTTC | CASMEGGIEQFF
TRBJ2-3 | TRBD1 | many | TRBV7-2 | TGTGCCAGCAGCTTAGTCGGACAGGGCACAGATACGCAGTATTTT | CASSLVGQGTDTQYF
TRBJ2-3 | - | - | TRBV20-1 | TGCAGTGCTATCCAACAGCGAACTAGCACAGATACGCAGTATTTT | CSAIQQRTSTDTQYF
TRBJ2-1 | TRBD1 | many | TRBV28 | TGTGCCAGCAGTTCAGGGGGTTATTCCTACAATGAGCAGTTCTTC | CASSSGGYSYNEQFF
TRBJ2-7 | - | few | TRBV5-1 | TGCGCCAGCAGCCGGGAGTGGAACGAGCAGTACTTC | CASSREWNEQYF
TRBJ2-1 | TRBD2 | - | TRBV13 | TGTGCCAGCAGCTTACGGGATCTAGCGGGAGGGCCAGATGAGCAGTTCTTC | CASSLRDLAGGPDEQFF
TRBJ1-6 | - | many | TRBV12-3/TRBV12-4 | TGTGCCAGCAGTCCCCGGGCCCCTAATTCACCCCTCCACTTT | CASSPRAPNSPLHF
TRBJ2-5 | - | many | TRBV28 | TGTGCCAGCAGTCCAATAGGCGGCGTTTCGACCCAGTACTTC | CASSPIGGVSTQYF
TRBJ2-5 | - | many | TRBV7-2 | TGTGCCAGCAGCTTAGGAGCAGACACCCAAGAGACCCAGTACTTC | CASSLGADTQETQYF
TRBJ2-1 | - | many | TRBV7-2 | TGTGCCAGCAGCAGGACTGCCAGCTCCTACAATGAGCAGTTCTTC | CASSRTASSYNEQFF
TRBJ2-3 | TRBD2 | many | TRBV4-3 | TGCGCCAGCAGCCGGTCTACTAGCGGGACGGCAGATACGCAGTATTTT | CASSRSTSGTADTQYF
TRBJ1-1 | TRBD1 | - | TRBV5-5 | TGTGCCAGCAGCTTGGACAGGGGGATGAACACTGAAGCTTTCTTT | CASSLDRGMNTEAFF
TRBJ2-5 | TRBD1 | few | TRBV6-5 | TGTGCCAGCAAAGAACAGGGGGCCGAGGAGACCCAGTACTTC | CASKEQGAEETQYF
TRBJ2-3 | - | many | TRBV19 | TGTGCCAGTAGTATGGTCCTGAGTAGCACAGATACGCAGTATTTT | CASSMVLSSTDTQYF
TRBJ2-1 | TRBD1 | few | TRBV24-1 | TGTGCCACCAGTAACTTCGGACAGGGTCCCCTAAATGAGCAGTTCTTC | CATSNFGQGPLNEQFF
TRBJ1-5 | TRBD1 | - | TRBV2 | TGTGCCAGCTGTTGGACAGGGGCCGGCCAGCCCCAGCATTTT | CASCWTGAGQPQHF
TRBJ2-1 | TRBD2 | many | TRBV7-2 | TGTGCCAGCAGCCTCTCCGGGACTAGGGGTTCGTATGAGCAGTTCTTC | CASSLSGTRGSYEQFF
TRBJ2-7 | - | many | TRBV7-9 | TGTGCCAGCAGCTCGCTTGAAAGAGGGCCCTCCTACGAGCAGTACTTC | CASSSLERGPSYEQYF
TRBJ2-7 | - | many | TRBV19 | TGTGCCAGCCGGGCAGGGGCCCTCTACGAGCAGTACTTC | CASRAGALYEQYF
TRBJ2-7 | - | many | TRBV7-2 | TGTGCCAGCAGCTTAGCTCGCGGGGGCAGGCCTTACGAGCAGTACTTC | CASSLARGGRPYEQYF
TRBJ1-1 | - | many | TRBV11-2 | TGTGCCAGCAGCTTAGATGGGAGCAGGGGTGTCGAAGCTTTCTTT | CASSLDGSRGVEAFF